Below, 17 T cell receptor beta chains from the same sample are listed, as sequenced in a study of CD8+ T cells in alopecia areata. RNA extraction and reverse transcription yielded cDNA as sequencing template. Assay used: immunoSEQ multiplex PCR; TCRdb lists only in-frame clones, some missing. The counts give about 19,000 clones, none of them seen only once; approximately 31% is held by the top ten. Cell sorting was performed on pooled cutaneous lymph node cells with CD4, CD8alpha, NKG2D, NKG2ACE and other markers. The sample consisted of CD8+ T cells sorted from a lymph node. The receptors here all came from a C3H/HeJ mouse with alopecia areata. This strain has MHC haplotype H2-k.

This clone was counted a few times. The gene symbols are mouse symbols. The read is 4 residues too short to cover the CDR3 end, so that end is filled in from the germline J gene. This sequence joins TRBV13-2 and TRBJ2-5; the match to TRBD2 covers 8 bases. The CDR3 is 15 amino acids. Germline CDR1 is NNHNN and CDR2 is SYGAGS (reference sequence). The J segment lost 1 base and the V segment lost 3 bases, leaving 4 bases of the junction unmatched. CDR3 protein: CASGVLGGYQDTQYF. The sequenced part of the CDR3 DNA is TGTGCCAGCGGTGTCCTGGGGGGATACCAAGAC.

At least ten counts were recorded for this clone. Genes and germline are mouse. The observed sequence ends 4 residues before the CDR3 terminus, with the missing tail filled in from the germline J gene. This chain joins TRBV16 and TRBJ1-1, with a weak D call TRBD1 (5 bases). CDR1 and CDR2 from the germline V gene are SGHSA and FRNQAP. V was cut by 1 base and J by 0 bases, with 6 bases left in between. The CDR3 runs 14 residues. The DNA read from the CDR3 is TGTGCAAGCAGCTTAGGGACAACAAACACA. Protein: CASSLGTTNT. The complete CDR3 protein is CASSLGTTNTEVFF.

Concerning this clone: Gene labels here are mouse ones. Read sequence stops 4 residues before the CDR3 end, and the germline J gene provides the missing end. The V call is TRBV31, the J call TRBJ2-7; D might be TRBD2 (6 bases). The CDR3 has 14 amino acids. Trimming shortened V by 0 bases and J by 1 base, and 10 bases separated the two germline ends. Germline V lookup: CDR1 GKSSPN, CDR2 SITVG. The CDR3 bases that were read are TGTGCCTGGAGTCTCGGGACTCTTTCCTAT. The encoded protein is CAWSLGTLSY. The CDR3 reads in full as CAWSLGTLSYEQYF. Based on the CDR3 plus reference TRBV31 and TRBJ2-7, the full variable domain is AQTIHQWPVAEIKAVGSPLSLGCTIKGKSSPNLYWYWQATGGTLQQLFYSITVGQVESVVQLNLSASRPKDDQFILSTEKLLLSHSGFYLCAWSLGTLSYEQYFGPGTRLTVL.

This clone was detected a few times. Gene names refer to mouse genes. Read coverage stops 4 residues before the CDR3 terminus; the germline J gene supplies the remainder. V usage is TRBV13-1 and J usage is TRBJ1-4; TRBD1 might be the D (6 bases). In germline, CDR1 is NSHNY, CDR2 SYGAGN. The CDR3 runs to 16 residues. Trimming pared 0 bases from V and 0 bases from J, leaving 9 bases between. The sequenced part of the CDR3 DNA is TGTGCCAGCAGTGATGACAGGGCCTTTTCCAACGAA. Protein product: CASSDDRAFSNE. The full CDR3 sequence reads CASSDDRAFSNERLFF.

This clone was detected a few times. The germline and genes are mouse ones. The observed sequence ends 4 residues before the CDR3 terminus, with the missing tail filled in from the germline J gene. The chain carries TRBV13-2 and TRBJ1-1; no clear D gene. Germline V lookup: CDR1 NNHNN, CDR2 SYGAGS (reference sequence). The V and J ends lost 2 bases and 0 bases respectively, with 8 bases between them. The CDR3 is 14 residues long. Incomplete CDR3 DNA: TGTGCCAGCGGTGAACCAGAAACAAACACA. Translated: CASGEPETNT. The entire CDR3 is CASGEPETNTEVFF.

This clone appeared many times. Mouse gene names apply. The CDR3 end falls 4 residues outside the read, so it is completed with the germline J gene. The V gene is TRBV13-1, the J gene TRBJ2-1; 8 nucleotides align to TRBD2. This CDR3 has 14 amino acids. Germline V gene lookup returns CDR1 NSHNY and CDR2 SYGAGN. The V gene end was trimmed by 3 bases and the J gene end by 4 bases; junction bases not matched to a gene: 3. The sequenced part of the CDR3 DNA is TGTGCCAGCAGTGGCCGGGACTGGTATGCT. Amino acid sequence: CASSGRDWYA. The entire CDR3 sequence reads CASSGRDWYAEQFF.

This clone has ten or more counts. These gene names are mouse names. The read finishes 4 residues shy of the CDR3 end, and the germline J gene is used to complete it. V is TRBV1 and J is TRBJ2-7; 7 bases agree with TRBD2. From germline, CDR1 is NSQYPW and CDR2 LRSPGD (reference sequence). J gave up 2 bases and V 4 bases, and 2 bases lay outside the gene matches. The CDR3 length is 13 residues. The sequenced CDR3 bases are TGCACCTGCAGTGACCTGGGGGCCTAT. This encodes CTCSDLGAY. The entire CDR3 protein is CTCSDLGAYEQYF.

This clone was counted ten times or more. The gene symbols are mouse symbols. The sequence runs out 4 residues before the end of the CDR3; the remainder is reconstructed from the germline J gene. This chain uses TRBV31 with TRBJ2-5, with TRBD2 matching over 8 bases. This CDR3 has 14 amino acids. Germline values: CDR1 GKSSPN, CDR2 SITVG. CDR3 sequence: CAWSLGLGGDTQYF. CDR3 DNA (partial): TGTGCCTGGAGTCTAGGCCTGGGGGGAGAC.

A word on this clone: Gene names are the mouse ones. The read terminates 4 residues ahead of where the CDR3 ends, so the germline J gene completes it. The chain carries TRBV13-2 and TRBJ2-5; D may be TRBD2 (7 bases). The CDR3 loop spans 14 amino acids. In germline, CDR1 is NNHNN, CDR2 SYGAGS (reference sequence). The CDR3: CASGDGGGRDTQYF. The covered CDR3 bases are TGTGCCAGCGGTGATGGAGGGGGGCGGGAC.

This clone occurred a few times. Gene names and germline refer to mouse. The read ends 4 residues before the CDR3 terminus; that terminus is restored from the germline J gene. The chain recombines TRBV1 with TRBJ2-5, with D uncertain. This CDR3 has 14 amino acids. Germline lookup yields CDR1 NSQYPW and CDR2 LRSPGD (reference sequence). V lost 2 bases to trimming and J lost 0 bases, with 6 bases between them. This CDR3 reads CTCSARQNQDTQYF. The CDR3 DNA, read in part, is TGCACCTGCAGTGCAAGACAAAACCAAGAC. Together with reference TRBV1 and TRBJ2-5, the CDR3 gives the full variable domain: VTLLEQNPRWRLVPRGQAVNLRCILKNSQYPWMSWYQQDLQKQLQWLFTLRSPGDKEVKSLPGADYLATRVTDTELRLQVANMSQGRTLYCTCSARQNQDTQYFGPGTRLLVL.

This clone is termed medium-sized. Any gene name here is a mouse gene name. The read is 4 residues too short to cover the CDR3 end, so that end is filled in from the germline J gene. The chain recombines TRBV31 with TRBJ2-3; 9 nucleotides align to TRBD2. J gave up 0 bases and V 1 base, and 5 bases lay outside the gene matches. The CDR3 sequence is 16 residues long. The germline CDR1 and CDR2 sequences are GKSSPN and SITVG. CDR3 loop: CAWSPILGGSAETLYF. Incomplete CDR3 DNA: TGTGCCTGGAGTCCCATACTGGGGGGTAGTGCAGAA.

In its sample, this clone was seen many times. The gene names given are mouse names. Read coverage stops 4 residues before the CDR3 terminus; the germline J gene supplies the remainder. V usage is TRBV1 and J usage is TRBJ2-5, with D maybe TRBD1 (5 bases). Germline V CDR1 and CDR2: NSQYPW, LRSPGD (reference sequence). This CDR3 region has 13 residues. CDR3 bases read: TGCACCTGCAGTGCAGATGAGGGGGAC. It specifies CTCSADEGD. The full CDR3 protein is CTCSADEGDTQYF.

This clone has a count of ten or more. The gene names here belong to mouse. CDR3 sequence: CASSDAGRSNERLFF. Incomplete CDR3 DNA: TGTGCCAGCAGTGATGCAGGCAGATCCAACGAA. The chain employs TRBV13-3 and TRBJ1-4; D unresolved. The missing CDR3 end, 4 residues past where the read stops, is filled in from the germline J gene. Germline V lookup: CDR1 NNHDY, CDR2 SYVADS. V lost 0 bases and J lost 2, with 8 bases in between. This CDR3 region has 15 residues.

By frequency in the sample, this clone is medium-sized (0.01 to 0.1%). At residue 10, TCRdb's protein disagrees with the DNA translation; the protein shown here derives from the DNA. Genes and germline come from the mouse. The sequenced CDR3 bases are TGTGCAAGCAGCTTGACATATAATTCGCCC. It is translated as CASSLTYNSP. The whole CDR3 is CASSLTYNSPLYF. V gene TRBV16 combines with J gene TRBJ1-6; D is unclear. The read is 3 residues too short to cover the CDR3 end, so that end is filled in from the germline J gene. TRBJ1-6 falls under the ORF class, with uncertain function. Germline assignment: CDR1 SGHSA and CDR2 FRNQAP. CDR3 length: 13 amino acids. With 3 bases removed from V and 4 bases from J, the gap between germline ends came to 4 bases.

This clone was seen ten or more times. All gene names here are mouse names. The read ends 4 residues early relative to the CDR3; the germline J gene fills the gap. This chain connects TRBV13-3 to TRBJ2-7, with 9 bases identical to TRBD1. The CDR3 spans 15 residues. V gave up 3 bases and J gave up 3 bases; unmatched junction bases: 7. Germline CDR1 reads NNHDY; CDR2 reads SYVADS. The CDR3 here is CASSASGTGFYEQYF. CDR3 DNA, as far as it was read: TGTGCCAGCAGTGCCTCCGGGACAGGGTTCTAT.

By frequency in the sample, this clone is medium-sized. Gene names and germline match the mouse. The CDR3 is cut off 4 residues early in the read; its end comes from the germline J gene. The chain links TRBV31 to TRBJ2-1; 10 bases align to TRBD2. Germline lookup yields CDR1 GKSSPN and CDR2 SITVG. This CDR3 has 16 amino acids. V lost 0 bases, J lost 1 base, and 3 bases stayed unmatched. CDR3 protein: CAWSLVGLGNYAEQFF. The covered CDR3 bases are TGTGCCTGGAGTCTAGTGGGACTGGGGAACTATGCT.

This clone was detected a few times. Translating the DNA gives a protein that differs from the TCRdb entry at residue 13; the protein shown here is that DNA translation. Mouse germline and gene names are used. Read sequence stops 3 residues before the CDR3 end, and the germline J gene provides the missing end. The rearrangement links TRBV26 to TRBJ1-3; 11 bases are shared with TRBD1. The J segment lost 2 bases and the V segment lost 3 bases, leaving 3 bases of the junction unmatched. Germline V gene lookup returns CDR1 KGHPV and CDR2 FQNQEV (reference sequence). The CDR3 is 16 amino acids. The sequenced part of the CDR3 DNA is TGTGCCAGCAGTCTCCCGGGACAGGGGGCTGGAAATACG. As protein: CASSLPGQGAGNT. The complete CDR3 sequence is CASSLPGQGAGNTLYF.